This TCR beta chain was captured in a study of T cells in narcolepsy. There are 15 residues in the CDR3. Germline CDR1 reads SGHRS; CDR2 reads YFSETQ. V shed 0 bases, J shed 2 bases, and the junction held 1 base outside the gene matches. In regard to this clone: Its antigen is undetermined.

Libraries were prepared by immunoSEQ multiplex PCR; TCRdb keeps only in-frame clonotypes and omits some of them. The table records around 31,000 clones, roughly four fifths of them present only once. Study-wide results and limits: HCRT-specific and TRIB2-specific autoreactive clonotypes appeared among same-patient CSF and blood CD4+ clonotypes. Reportedly, autoreactive clonotypes were serially detected in patients' blood but not controls'. In some patient and control memory CD4+ samples, autoreactive clones were absent.

The receptor was derived from a human donor with narcolepsy. The sequenced material came from CD45RA- memory CD4+ T cells from PBMCs. The rearrangement uses TRBV5-1 and TRBJ1-3; TRBD1 matches 8 bases. The CDR3 loop reads CASSLDRGAGNTIYF. The CDR3 bases are TGCGCCAGCAGCTTGGACAGGGGGGCTGGAAACACCATATATTTT. Supplemented by reference TRBV5-1 and TRBJ1-3, the full variable domain reads KAGVTQTPRYLIKTRGQQVTLSCSPISGHRSVSWYQQTPGQGLQFLFEYFSETQRNKGNFPGRFSGRQFSNSRSEMNVSTLELGDSALYLCASSLDRGAGNTIYFGEGSWLTVV.